This entry lists 11 T cell receptor beta chains sequenced from one sample in a study of blood T cells in healthy people across ages. A J-beta primer mix and a sample-barcoded 5' primer were used in a second PCR of roughly 6 to 12 cycles. One entry per CDR3 protein, called by TCRdb with MiXCR from the 5' RACE reads. The data hold 1.4 million to 1.5 million distinct CDR3 sequences, with roughly 45% observed a single time. Material: blood. The receptors stem from a woman between 18 and 29 years old in good health.

Note on this clonotype: A much larger clone is a single base away; this may be a read error. The V gene is TRBV6-1, the J gene TRBJ1-2; TRBD1 aligns across 7 bases. With 6 bases clipped from V and 2 bases from J, the junction kept 3 bases outside the gene matches. The germline V gene has CDR1 MNHNS and CDR2 SASEGT. The CDR3 totals 13 residues. The CDR3 sequence is CASRWGQNYGYTF. The DNA for the CDR3 is TGTGCCAGCAGGTGGGGACAGAACTATGGCTACACCTTC.

About this clonotype itself: The germline gene is not matched at one end of the junction; a read error may be the cause. DNA for the CDR3: TGTGCAAGCAGCGTACCAGGAGAAGAGACCCAGTACTTC. It yields the protein CASSVPGEETQYF. This rearrangement joins TRBV7-6 to TRBJ2-5; D call uncertain. The CDR3 has 13 amino acids. The germline CDR1 and CDR2 sequences are SGHVS and FNYEAQ.

The rearrangement joins TRBV27 to TRBJ2-4, with no clear D. Germline CDR1 is MNHEY and CDR2 is SMNVEV (reference sequence). CDR3 length: 14 residues. The V gene lost 5 bases and the J gene lost 4 bases, with 12 bases spanning the gap. CDR3 bases: TGTGCCAGCAGTCCTACGGAATATAAAAACATTCAGTACTTC. Its protein is CASSPTEYKNIQYF.

This clonotype turned up a few times. The V gene is TRBV20-1, the J gene TRBJ2-7; D tentatively reads TRBD1 or TRBD2 (5 bases each). The CDR3 runs to 10 residues. Germline values: CDR1 DFQATT, CDR2 SNEGSKA (reference sequence). Trimming took 3 bases from V and 9 from J, leaving 9 bases between them. The DNA for the CDR3 is TGCAGTGCTAGTAGGGACCGGCAGTACTTC. Translated: CSASRDRQYF.

The V gene is TRBV20-1, the J gene TRBJ2-5, with unresolved D. V was trimmed by 0 bases and J by 3 bases, leaving 5 bases between them. The CDR3 consists of 12 residues. CDR1 and CDR2 from the germline V gene are DFQATT and SNEGSKA (reference sequence). This CDR3 reads CSARDQKETQYF. The CDR3 bases are TGCAGTGCTAGAGACCAGAAAGAGACCCAGTACTTC.

This clonotype was recorded a few times. The chain couples TRBV7-2 to TRBJ2-3; 9 nucleotides line up with TRBD2. This CDR3 is 15 amino acids long. V lost 5 bases, J lost 3 bases, and 6 bases stayed unmatched. Germline assignment: CDR1 SGHTA and CDR2 FQGNSA. The CDR3 bases are TGTGCCAGCAGCCAAGAGAGCGGGAGGACAGATACGCAGTATTTT. It encodes CASSQESGRTDTQYF.

The rearrangement joins TRBV6-1 to TRBJ1-1; D ambiguous. Germline lookup yields CDR1 MNHNS and CDR2 SASEGT. There are 11 residues in the CDR3. Trimming shortened V by 10 bases and J by 2 bases, and 8 bases separated the two germline ends. CDR3 in amino acids: CATTPNTEAFF. The CDR3 DNA reads as TGTGCCACAACACCAAACACTGAAGCTTTCTTT.

This clonotype was found a few times. V usage is TRBV10-3 and J usage is TRBJ2-7; D is unresolved. The CDR3 has 14 residues. Looked up from germline, CDR1 is ENHRY and CDR2 is SYGVKD. V was clipped by 6 bases and J by 0 bases, with 12 bases between them. The CDR3 region is CAIRNAPSSYEQYF. CDR3 sequence (DNA): TGTGCCATCAGAAACGCCCCGAGCTCCTACGAGCAGTACTTC.

This chain's CDR3 is CASSQGGADSFSEEQYF. CDR3 sequence (DNA): TGTGCCAGCAGCCAAGGGGGCGCGGACAGCTTCTCCGAGGAGCAGTACTTC. The chain links TRBV4-2 to TRBJ2-4; maybe TRBD1 (6 bases). Germline CDR1 and CDR2: LGHNA and YNFKEQ. The V gene lost 1 base and the J gene lost 13 bases, with 26 bases spanning the gap. The CDR3 spans 17 residues.

The chain uses TRBV3-1 and TRBJ2-6; D remains unclear. The CDR3 is 15 residues long. The V gene lost 0 bases and the J gene lost 5 bases, with 8 bases spanning the gap. Germline CDR1 and CDR2: LGHDT and YNNKEL (reference sequence). The CDR3 is CASSQDSVWANVLTF. The CDR3 region has the DNA TGTGCCAGCAGCCAAGATTCGGTCTGGGCCAACGTCCTGACTTTC.

The chain carries TRBV21-1 and TRBJ2-1; the D call of TRBD1 is as the table states it, not checked on the DNA. TRBV21-1 is a known pseudogene. This CDR3 is 16 amino acids long. The CDR3 coding sequence is TGTGCCAGCAGCAAAGTCAGACTCCGAGGGGTCAATGAGCAGTTCTTC. Residues: CASSKVRLRGVNEQFF.